This T cell receptor (beta chain) was captured in a study of early T cells in non-severe SARS-CoV-2 infection (dated by TCRdb to about 2021). For the study in its entirety: Because TCR sequencing relied on bulk RNA taken from unsorted whole blood, pairing of alpha and beta chains was not possible.

The CDR1 and CDR2 encoded by the germline V gene (reference sequence) are SEHNR and FQNEAQ. Including cysteine and phenylalanine, the CDR3 has 11 amino acids. The entry retains the CDR3 DNA only, 33 bases that are in frame from base 1. The library was prepared using 5' RACE. The reads were generated on a NextSeq 500. In the TCR library protocol, unique molecular identifiers were attached to individual cDNA molecules to correct for PCR bias and sequencing error. Both TCR alpha and beta chains were sequenced, and tight co-correlation was observed between alpha and beta sequence abundances in each sample. Per the source publication's procedure: Decombinator V4 was used to perform V gene, J gene and CDR3 annotation of TCR sequences. TCRs were defined as expanded if a significant change between any two time points was detected under a Poisson model with p below 0.0001. Abundances of TCRs were expressed as counts per million after normalisation to the total number of TCRs sequenced in each sample. MAIT TCRs were defined by TRAV1-2 paired with TRAJ12, TRAJ20 or TRAJ33, and iNKT TCRs by TRAV10 paired with TRAJ18. VDJdb, accessed 1 November 2021, was searched for CMV, EBV and SARS-CoV-2 annotated TCRs, excluding TCRs annotated for multiple antigens. TCRdb applied fastp at Q25 and MiXCR to the public reads, then kept only in-frame beta chains. Rows are combined by CDR3 protein, so each entry shows the most common genes and DNA. The V and J calls shown here were made by TCRdb, not taken from the authors' results. For this sample the table gives some 50,000 distinct CDR3 sequences, of which roughly 9% were detected only once. The top ten hold approximately 4% of the sample.

On the study overall, not on this receptor specifically: VDJdb matching was skewed toward anti-spike CD8 responses, so virus-specific expansions were likely underestimated and private and CD4 specificities were missed.

Set within a cohort of healthcare workers in London, UK, this nested case-control study involved weekly PCR testing of nasopharyngeal swabs along with blood sampling. Healthcare workers were recruited between 23 and 31 March 2020, during the week of the UK lockdown, and were followed weekly for up to 16 weeks. Points on this clonotype: Its specific antigen is unknown. This sequence may be a read error, since a much larger clone differs from it by one base.

Sample: whole blood, taken at baseline. The chain uses TRBV7-9 and TRBJ2-7, with the D segment identity uncertain. This sequence originates from an adult who was a healthcare worker with PCR-confirmed SARS-CoV-2 infection or an uninfected control (not recorded which). The CDR3 sequence is CAGSLLYEQYF. The DNA sequence is TGTGCCGGCAGCTTATTGTACGAGCAGTACTTC.